This T cell receptor beta chain was sequenced in a study of T cells in Graves' hyperthyroidism and ophthalmopathy (dated by TCRdb to about 2019). For the wider study: Peripheral blood was sampled at the time of initial diagnosis, prior to any treatment. Following sampling, methimazole starting at 30 mg daily was given to hyperthyroidism patients, and high-dose intravenous methylprednisolone was given to ophthalmopathy patients. According to the paper, TCR Vbeta CDR3 sequencing was carried out on 135 peripheral blood samples, which came from 40 to 45 ophthalmopathy, 75 to 80 hyperthyroidism and 17 progressor patients. Prospective prediction of ophthalmopathy was tested in an independent validation cohort consisting of 18 hyperthyroidism patients and approximately 16 patients who later progressed to ophthalmopathy. The roughly 90 discovery patients were divided at random into training and test sets in a 7:3 ratio. In addition, the study compared T-cell repertoires in thyroid tissue and in blood from five to seven Graves' hyperthyroidism patients. To identify distinguishing TCR V-J signatures, a discovery cohort of some 99 patients was used, comprising under 45 with Graves' ophthalmopathy and 57 with stable Graves' hyperthyroidism. Study-level results and caveats: In validation, the model predicted progression to ophthalmopathy a median of about 5.9 months before onset, with 65% to 71% sensitivity and 72.22% specificity. Most expanded thyroid clonotypes (frequency above 0.001) were also detected in blood, suggesting blood repertoires may reflect thyroid immune responses. No statistical method was used to set the sample size in advance, and investigators knew the group allocation. A 13 V-J signature model separated ophthalmopathy from stable hyperthyroidism, with around 88% sensitivity and 81.08% specificity in cross-validation and 80%/75% in testing.

The TCR beta CDR3 regions were amplified from RNA transcripts. A first-round RT-PCR of the TCR CDR3 used the HTBI primer set with the Qiagen OneStep RT-PCR kit. A second multiplex PCR round built the libraries, followed by size selection and purification. Paired-end sequencing of the libraries was performed with 100 bp reads on an Illumina HiSeq2000. As for the authors' bioinformatics: Raw data were processed with SOAPnuke, discarding reads with adapters, uncalled bases, mean Phred below 15, or no exact constant-primer or identifier match. High-quality paired reads were merged with COPE v1.2.5, and unique nucleotide sequences were defined as clonotypes. MiTCR v1.1 was used to align clonotypes to the IMGT TRBV, TRBD and TRBJ reference segments. Only V-J combinations with frequency above 0.0001, covering 99.2% of repertoires, were analysed. A TCS score was defined as the ratio between F50 (clonal expansion) and ExV (chaos), using BLOSUM62-based TCRdist between CDR3 peptides within each V-J. Welch's t-statistics and random forest reduced 500 to 550 V-J features to some 14, which were used in a naive Bayes classifier (R e1071). TCRdb handled the public reads itself, with Q25 trimming in fastp and clone calling in MiXCR, and kept productive beta chains. A single entry per CDR3 protein holds the most common genes and DNA from its merged rows. It is TCRdb's table, rather than the study itself, that gives the V and J calls and clone size. A total of 300,000 to 450,000 distinct CDR3 sequences appear in this sample, roughly 25% of them only once. The ten biggest clones cover less than 85% of the sample.

A patient counted as having stable Graves' hyperthyroidism if no progression to ophthalmopathy occurred over 18 months of follow-up. The hyperthyroidism patients were between 18 and 65 years old and newly diagnosed, with a disease duration of less than 2 months. Any patient with an uncontrolled infection, another autoimmune disease, pregnancy or lactation was excluded. Clinical symptoms, serum thyroxine and TRAb, thyroid ultrasound, and orbital computed tomography formed the basis for the diagnoses. PBMCs were separated from under 11 ml of fresh peripheral blood using Ficoll-Paque density gradient centrifugation. Trizol reagent was used to extract total RNA, and RNA quality was then checked on an Agilent 2100 Bioanalyzer. In this sample, this clonotype turned up many times. Its cognate antigen has yet to be identified. Qualities for individual bases were not recorded, and no much larger clone is one base off.

Deletion took 0 bases off V and 8 bases off J, with a span of 17 bases between the germline ends. According to the germline V gene, CDR1 reads SGHNT and CDR2 reads YENEEA. The CDR3 numbers 16 residues from cysteine through phenylalanine. The read is trimmed to its CDR3 DNA, 48 bases read in frame from base 1. Input material: blood. The rearrangement combines TRBV11-3 with TRBJ2-1, with the D call perhaps TRBD1 or TRBD2, as 5 bases match in each case. The TCR was taken from a man aged 45-65 years with Graves' hyperthyroidism. Read as DNA, the sequence is TGTGCCAGCAGCTTAGATGGGGGTAATGTTATGGATGAGCAGTTCTTC. Protein translation: CASSLDGGNVMDEQFF.